These 24 T cell receptor beta chains originate from one sample sequenced in a study of cytomegalovirus exposure and HLA in healthy donors (dated by TCRdb to about 2017). Receptors were amplified or captured by the immunoSEQ multiplex PCR assay. The multiplex PCR relied on a mix of 60 forward primers for TCR Vbeta segments and 13 reverse primers for TCR Jbeta segments. In its TCRdb copy, this immuneACCESS table keeps in-frame sequences only and misses some clones. Where compared with another copy, unresolved V genes explain less than half of these, and the others have no known cause. The table for this sample lists around 130,000 clones; around four fifths of them were counted only once. Over 1% of the sample is in the top ten clones. Sequenced material: PBMCs. These receptors were collected from a human donor in good health.

CDR3 sequence: CASSVAALAGANEQFF. The CDR3 DNA reads TGTGCCAGCAGCGTAGCGGCGCTAGCGGGGGCCAATGAGCAGTTCTTC. The chain couples TRBV9 to TRBJ2-1; TRBD2 aligns across 10 bases. Germline CDR1 SGDLS, CDR2 YYNGEE. This CDR3 has 16 amino acids. Losses at the gene ends were 0 bases for V and 6 bases for J; bases not matched to a gene: 6.

The chain is built from TRBV4-1 and TRBJ2-7, with D tentatively TRBD2 (5 bases). CDR3 length: 15 residues. Germline V gene data show CDR1 as MGHRA and CDR2 as YSYEKL. The germline V and J ends were trimmed by 2 bases and 2 bases, with 13 bases remaining between them. The CDR3, as DNA: TGCGCCAGCAGCCAAACCGTGTGGGGAGCCTACGAGCAGTACTTC. Translated, it gives CASSQTVWGAYEQYF.

The genes are TRBV5-6 and TRBJ1-6; D gene unclear. This CDR3 spans 15 amino acids. V lost 4 bases, J lost 8 bases, and 16 bases lay in between. The germline gives CDR1 SGHDT, CDR2 YYEEEE. In nucleotides, the CDR3 is TGTGCCAGCAGCAGTCGGAGGGCTGCTGATTCACCCCTCCACTTT. Protein sequence: CASSSRRAADSPLHF.

The chain uses TRBV9 and TRBJ1-1; 10 bases are shared with TRBD1. The CDR3 is made up of 14 amino acids. The germline CDR1 and CDR2 sequences are SGDLS and YYNGEE. V trimming: 4 bases; J trimming: 1 base; junction bases outside the gene matches: 1. The CDR3 is CASSRTGGNTEAFF. In DNA form, the CDR3 reads TGTGCCAGCAGCAGGACAGGGGGGAACACTGAAGCTTTCTTT.

The chain employs TRBV27 and TRBJ1-5, with 9 bases identical to TRBD1. The CDR3 runs 16 residues. Germline V gene data show CDR1 as MNHEY and CDR2 as SMNVEV (reference sequence). The V gene end was trimmed by 1 base and the J gene end by 4 bases; junction bases not matched to a gene: 5. In DNA form, the CDR3 reads TGTGCCAGCAGTTTATTTTCGGACAGGGGTAATCAGCCCCAGCATTTT. Its translation is CASSLFSDRGNQPQHF.

The chain has TRBV27 and TRBJ1-5, with D perhaps matching TRBD1 (5 bases). Germline values: CDR1 MNHEY, CDR2 SMNVEV (reference sequence). The CDR3 has 14 residues. The V and J ends lost 6 bases and 0 bases respectively, with 9 bases between them. The CDR3 here is CASRKGYSNQPQHF. The CDR3 DNA reads TGTGCCAGCAGGAAGGGGTATAGCAATCAGCCCCAGCATTTT.

The chain employs TRBV28 and TRBJ2-3, with D unclear. Germline V gene lookup returns CDR1 MDHEN and CDR2 SYDVKM. This CDR3 comprises 17 residues. Trimming took off 6 bases at V and 2 bases at J, with 21 bases between the two ends. Written as DNA, the CDR3 is TGTGCCAGCAGGTGGGCCAAAGACGGAACATCCACAGATACGCAGTATTTT. It translates to CASRWAKDGTSTDTQYF. Looking up the rest from reference TRBV28 and TRBJ2-3 gives the full variable domain: DVKVTQSSRYLVKRTGEKVFLECVQDMDHENMFWYRQDPGLGLRLIYFSYDVKMKEKGDIPEGYSVSREKKERFSLILESASTNQTSMYLCASRWAKDGTSTDTQYFGPGTRLTVL.

The chain uses TRBV5-4 and TRBJ2-1; 9 bases match TRBD2. This CDR3 spans 14 amino acids. The J segment lost 10 bases and the V segment lost 4 bases, leaving 9 bases of the junction unmatched. Germline V gene sequence: CDR1 SGHNT, CDR2 YYREEE (reference sequence). In nucleotides, the CDR3 is TGTGCCAGCAGCCAAGAAAATAGCGGGGGCGAGCAGTTCTTC. Its translation: CASSQENSGGEQFF.

This chain joins TRBV11-2 and TRBJ2-3; 9 bases map to TRBD2. From germline, CDR1 is SGHAT and CDR2 FQNNGV. The CDR3 has 14 amino acids. V dropped 4 bases and J dropped 5; count of bases not matched to a gene: 4. The CDR3 region is CASSSGLARDTQYF. In DNA form, the CDR3 reads TGTGCCAGCAGCTCCGGACTAGCGAGAGATACGCAGTATTTT.

This chain uses TRBV6-5 with TRBJ2-2; tentatively, D is TRBD1 (6 bases). Germline CDR1 and CDR2: MNHEY and SVGAGI. The CDR3 totals 16 residues. V was trimmed by 2 bases and J by 0 bases, leaving 10 bases between them. The CDR3 sequence: CASSYRTVPNTGELFF. Written as DNA, the CDR3 is TGTGCCAGCAGTTACCGGACAGTGCCGAACACCGGGGAGCTGTTTTTT.

This clone has a single count. The rearrangement uses TRBV4-1 and TRBJ2-7; D might be TRBD1 (5 bases). The CDR3 is made up of 14 amino acids. Trimming removed 5 bases at V and 0 bases at J, with 11 bases between. Germline lookup yields CDR1 MGHRA and CDR2 YSYEKL. The CDR3 is CASSSDSSSYEQYF. DNA for the CDR3: TGCGCCAGCAGCTCCGACAGTAGCTCCTACGAGCAGTACTTC.

The gene calls are TRBV5-4 and TRBJ1-1; 8 bases map to TRBD1. The ends lost 4 bases at V and 3 bases at J; junction bases unmatched: 5. CDR1 and CDR2 (germline): SGHNT, YYREEE (reference sequence). The CDR3 totals 14 residues. CDR3 residues: CASSRGQADTEAFF. Written as DNA, the CDR3 is TGTGCCAGCAGCAGGGGACAGGCGGACACTGAAGCTTTCTTT.

For this clone: Germline is not matched at one junction end, which may reflect a read error. This chain uses TRBV5-1 with TRBJ2-5, with 11 bases identical to TRBD2. Germline CDR1 SGHRS, CDR2 YFSETQ. The CDR3 has 16 residues. In nucleotides, the CDR3 is TGTGCCAGCAGCTACTATAGCGGGGGGGCCGGGGAGACCCAGTACTTC. This sequence encodes CASSYYSGGAGETQYF.

CDR3 residues: CATRPQGEFEQYF. The CDR3 DNA is TGTGCCACCCGACCGCAGGGGGAATTCGAGCAGTACTTC. The chain carries TRBV21-1 and TRBJ2-7; the D call TRBD1 from the table was never checked on the DNA. TRBV21-1 is a listed pseudogene. This CDR3 comprises 13 residues.

This clone was seen once. J is TRBJ1-4 and V is TRBV6-5; D is undetermined. CDR3 size: 14 residues. The V gene's germline CDR1 is MNHEY and CDR2 SVGAGI. Trimming shortened V by 5 bases and J by 5 bases, and 12 bases separated the two germline ends. Here the CDR3 reads CASSESNSNEKLFF. CDR3 nucleotides: TGTGCCAGCAGTGAATCTAATTCGAATGAAAAACTGTTTTTT.

This sequence joins TRBV13 and TRBJ2-7; maybe TRBD1 (5 bases). V lost 4 bases to trimming and J lost 6 bases, with 16 bases between them. Germline V gene sequence: CDR1 PRHDT, CDR2 FYEKMQ (reference sequence). This CDR3 is 14 amino acids long. Here the CDR3 DNA reads TGTGCCAGCAGCTCACGACCCAGGGTAGGCGAGCAGTACTTC. Its protein product is CASSSRPRVGEQYF.

The rearrangement joins TRBV4-3 to TRBJ2-1, with D hard to call. V was trimmed by 1 base and J by 9 bases, leaving 13 bases between them. Germline values: CDR1 LGHNA, CDR2 YSLEER. The CDR3 is made up of 14 amino acids. CDR3 DNA sequence: TGCGCCAGCAGCCAAGTGGGCCCGTCCGTTGAGCAGTTCTTC. It translates to CASSQVGPSVEQFF.

The J gene is TRBJ2-7, the V gene TRBV19, with a tentative D call TRBD2 (7 bases). The ends were cut back, 4 bases at V and 0 bases at J, with 10 bases in the middle. The germline CDR1 and CDR2 sequences are LNHDA and SQIVND (reference sequence). The CDR3 has 14 amino acids. The CDR3 is CASSSGGRSYEQYF. The CDR3 DNA reads as TGTGCCAGTAGTAGCGGGGGCCGCTCCTACGAGCAGTACTTC.

The chain employs TRBV7-6 and TRBJ1-1; the match to TRBD1 covers 7 bases. V gave up 4 bases and J gave up 4 bases; unmatched junction bases: 12. The CDR3 covers 16 residues. Germline V gives CDR1 SGHVS, CDR2 FNYEAQ. The CDR3 region is CASSSRQGGASTEAFF. For the CDR3, the DNA is TGTGCCAGCAGCTCACGCCAGGGGGGTGCTAGCACTGAAGCTTTCTTT.

The chain uses TRBV4-1 and TRBJ1-2, with 7 bases identical to TRBD1. Germline loops: CDR1 MGHRA, CDR2 YSYEKL. The CDR3 covers 15 residues. Losses at the gene ends were 4 bases for V and 12 bases for J; bases not matched to a gene: 17. CDR3 sequence reads: CASSPLTGSFPSDTF. Here the CDR3 DNA reads TGCGCCAGCAGCCCCCTGACAGGGTCTTTTCCAAGCGACACCTTC.

In the case of this clone: At one end, the junction sequence differs from germline, possibly due to a read error. The CDR3 sequence is CASSWTDRLSF. The CDR3 DNA sequence: TGTGCCAGCAGCTGGACGGACAGGTTGTCCTTC. The gene calls are TRBV7-9 and TRBJ1-2; 7 nucleotides agree with TRBD1. Germline loops: CDR1 SEHNR, CDR2 FQNEAQ (reference sequence). The CDR3 sequence is 11 residues long.

This clone was detected only once. For the CDR3, the DNA is TGTGCCAGCAGTCCGGGGGGGCGAAGCACAGATACGCAGTATTTT. Residues: CASSPGGRSTDTQYF. The V and J genes are TRBV11-2 and TRBJ2-3; 8 bases are a match to TRBD2. From germline, CDR1 is SGHAT and CDR2 FQNNGV. CDR3 length: 15 residues. The V and J ends lost 6 bases and 0 bases, in that order; junction bases with no gene match: 5.

The chain employs TRBV5-1 and TRBJ2-2; no firm D call. The V gene lost 1 base and the J gene lost 1 base, with 5 bases spanning the gap. CDR1 and CDR2 (germline): SGHRS, YFSETQ. The CDR3 spans 14 residues. CDR3 region: CASSLSQNTGELFF. The CDR3 DNA follows: TGCGCCAGCAGCTTGTCACAGAACACCGGGGAGCTGTTTTTT.

V gene TRBV27 combines with J gene TRBJ2-5, with a tentative D call TRBD2 (6 bases). Trimming shortened V by 6 bases and J by 11 bases, and 19 bases separated the two germline ends. The germline V gene encodes CDR1 MNHEY and CDR2 SMNVEV (reference sequence). This CDR3 is 13 amino acids long. CDR3 protein: CASSKGTLGEQYF. The CDR3 DNA follows: TGTGCCAGCAGCAAGGGGACTTTAGGGGAGCAGTACTTC.